What follows are 2 T cell receptor beta chains derived from one specimen sequenced in a study of cytomegalovirus exposure and HLA in healthy donors. Amplification used 60 Vbeta primers and 13 Jbeta primers. Sequencing was performed with immunoSEQ multiplex PCR; in TCRdb, only in-frame clones are kept and a portion is missing. The repertoire holds 90,000 to 120,000 clones, with about 68% as singletons. Sequenced sample: PBMCs. These receptor sequences come from a man aged 30-40 years in good health and CMV-seropositive.

J is TRBJ1-6 and V is TRBV5-6; 9 positions match TRBD1. The V and J ends lost 4 bases and 5 bases, in that order; junction bases with no gene match: 7. The germline CDR1 and CDR2 sequences are SGHDT and YYEEEE. The CDR3 has 16 amino acids. The DNA of the CDR3 is TGTGCCAGCAGCCCAGATGGACAGGGGAATAATTCACCCCTCCACTTT. It codes for CASSPDGQGNNSPLHF.

This chain connects TRBV18 to TRBJ1-5; D is undetermined. Germline lookup yields CDR1 KGHSH and CDR2 LQKENI. CDR3 length: 13 amino acids. V was shortened by 4 bases and J by 4 bases, with 8 bases between the two germline ends. The DNA for the CDR3 is TGTGCCAGCTCACAAGCCCTGAATCAGCCCCAGCATTTT. Translating gives CASSQALNQPQHF.